The 23 T cell receptor beta chains listed next were all sequenced from one sample in a study of T cells in women clearing cervical HPV infection. Using immunoSEQ multiplex PCR, the repertoire was profiled, and TCRdb retains in-frame clones only, with some absent. This repertoire includes tens of thousands of clones. Material: blood buffy coat. The receptors derive from a woman aged 18-70 years with a cervical HPV16 infection that either progressed to CIN3+ or cleared (not recorded which).

CDR3 DNA (partial): TGTGCCAGCATGGGACAGGGGGCCCCCGGGGAG. Protein: CASMGQGAPGE. The CDR3, in full, reads CASMGQGAPGELFF. The chain couples TRBV6-2 or TRBV6-3 to TRBJ2-2; TRBD1 matches 12 bases. Read coverage stops 3 residues before the CDR3 terminus; the germline J gene supplies the remainder. Germline values: CDR1 MNHEY, CDR2 SVGEGT. The CDR3 extends over 14 amino acids. The V and J ends lost 7 bases and 6 bases, in that order; junction bases with no gene match: 3.

With respect to this clone: The read terminates 3 residues ahead of where the CDR3 ends, so the germline J gene completes it. The chain combines TRBV20-1 with TRBJ1-1; a weak D match, TRBD1 (6 bases). The CDR3 loop spans 11 amino acids. Trimming took off 7 bases at V and 7 bases at J, with 13 bases between the two ends. CDR1 DFQATT and CDR2 SNEGSKA come from the germline V gene (reference sequence). CDR3 loop: CSGSRGIEAFF. The CDR3 bases that were read are TGCAGTGGGTCCAGGGGAATTGAA.

Notes on this clone: The read ends 3 residues shy of where the CDR3 ends; the end is completed using the germline J gene. The chain combines TRBV6-1 with TRBJ2-1; 8 bases are a match to TRBD2. Germline V gene sequence: CDR1 MNHNS, CDR2 SASEGT. Trimming cost V 4 bases and J 9 bases; bases outside gene matches: 5. The CDR3 has 13 residues. CDR3 protein: CASSAGLVGEQFF. Partial CDR3 DNA: TGTGCCAGCAGTGCGGGACTAGTCGGTGAG.

To note about this clone: The CDR3 end lies 3 residues beyond the end of the read and is filled in from the germline J gene. The V call is TRBV7-3, the J call TRBJ2-6, with unresolved D. This CDR3 has 16 amino acids. V lost 5 bases, J lost 0 bases, and 11 bases lay in between. Per germline, CDR1 SGHTA and CDR2 FQGTGA. Partial CDR3 DNA: TGTGCCAGCAGCCCTGCTCGACTCTCTGGGGCCAACGTC. Translation gives CASSPARLSGANV. The entire CDR3 sequence reads CASSPARLSGANVLTF.

Points on this clone: The CDR3 end lies 3 residues beyond the end of the read and is filled in from the germline J gene. The chain recombines TRBV30 with TRBJ1-2, with D possibly being TRBD1 (6 bases). V was trimmed by 6 bases and J by 2 bases, leaving 16 bases between them. The CDR3 has 14 residues. The germline V gene has CDR1 GTSNPN and CDR2 SVGIG (reference sequence). The CDR3 loop is CACAPTGLNYGYTF. The covered CDR3 bases are TGTGCCTGTGCGCCGACAGGCCTAAACTATGGC.

Considering frequency, this clone is medium-sized. The CDR3 end is not reached by the read, which stops 3 residues before it; the germline J gene fills it in. This sequence joins TRBV18 and TRBJ2-3; D gene ambiguous. The CDR3 covers 15 residues. The V end was cut by 0 bases, the J end by 6 bases, with 13 bases between. Germline lookup yields CDR1 KGHSH and CDR2 LQKENI. CDR3 DNA (partial): TGTGCCAGCTCACCACCGTACGGTAATGTCGATACG. Translated: CASSPPYGNVDT. The full-length CDR3 reads as CASSPPYGNVDTQYF.

As to this clone: The read ends 3 residues before the CDR3 terminus; that terminus is restored from the germline J gene. V and J are TRBV19 and TRBJ2-1; D remains unclear. V was shortened by 5 bases and J by 9 bases, with 17 bases between the two germline ends. CDR1 is LNHDA and CDR2 is SQIVND in the germline V gene (reference sequence). The CDR3 consists of 14 residues. CDR3 DNA (partial): TGTGCCAGTAGTTTCCGGGTCCCTTCGGCTGAG. Translated: CASSFRVPSAE. The whole CDR3 region reads CASSFRVPSAEQFF. Variable domain in full (rest from reference TRBV19 and TRBJ2-1): DGGITQSPKYLFRKEGQNVTLSCEQNLNHDAMYWYRQDPGQGLRLIYYSQIVNDFQKGDIAEGYSVSREKKESFPLTVTSAQKNPTAFYLCASSFRVPSAEQFFGPGTRLTVL.

Remarks on this clone: From the germline J gene comes the end of the CDR3, since the read stops 3 residues before it. The chain combines TRBV20-1 with TRBJ2-1, with 14 positions matching TRBD2. V dropped 4 bases and J dropped 9; count of bases not matched to a gene: 17. The CDR3 runs 18 residues. CDR1 and CDR2 (germline): DFQATT, SNEGSKA (reference sequence). The DNA read from the CDR3 is TGCAGTGCTACAAACTACCGCCGACTAGCGGGAGGGCCTGGTGAG. It encodes CSATNYRRLAGGPGE. The full CDR3 sequence reads CSATNYRRLAGGPGEQFF.

For this clone: Read data end 3 residues before the CDR3 end; the end is taken from the germline J gene. The V and J genes are TRBV30 and TRBJ1-6; 7 bases are a match to TRBD1. CDR1 and CDR2 from the germline V gene are GTSNPN and SVGIG (reference sequence). The trim removed 1 base at V and 8 bases at J, leaving 2 bases unmatched. CDR3 size: 13 residues. The CDR3 loop is CAWSATGDSPLHF. Incomplete CDR3 DNA: TGTGCCTGGAGTGCCACAGGGGATTCACCC.

In the case of this clone: The CDR3 goes on 3 residues after the read ends, and that part is filled in from the germline J gene. The rearrangement joins TRBV5-5 to TRBJ1-2; D not resolved. Germline lookup yields CDR1 SGHKS and CDR2 YYEKEE (reference sequence). The germline V and J ends were trimmed by 0 bases and 7 bases, with 10 bases remaining between them. The CDR3 extends over 13 amino acids. The CDR3: CASSLVLPGGYTF. CDR3 bases read: TGTGCCAGCAGCTTGGTCCTCCCGGGTGGC.

For this clone: Read sequence stops 3 residues before the CDR3 end, and the germline J gene provides the missing end. The rearrangement joins TRBV12-3 or TRBV12-4 to TRBJ1-2; D is undetermined. V gave up 1 base and J gave up 6 bases, with 12 bases separating them. This CDR3 has 14 amino acids. This CDR3 is CASSLEGQRNGYTF. The covered CDR3 bases are TGTGCCAGCAGTTTAGAAGGGCAGAGAAATGGC.

About this clone: The sequence runs out 3 residues before the end of the CDR3; the remainder is reconstructed from the germline J gene. V is TRBV7-9 and J is TRBJ2-3, with D perhaps given as TRBD1 or TRBD2 (5 bases each). Between the trimmed V and J ends, which lost 7 bases and 2 bases, there was a span of 13 bases. The germline gives CDR1 SEHNR, CDR2 FQNEAQ (reference sequence). This CDR3 spans 14 amino acids. CDR3 sequence reads: CASISEGNTDTQYF. Incomplete CDR3 DNA: TGTGCCAGCATCTCCGAGGGGAACACAGATACG.

Notes on this clone: The read falls 3 residues short of the CDR3 end, and the missing part is taken from the germline J gene. The J gene is TRBJ2-1, the V gene TRBV18, with TRBD1 matching 8 bases. CDR3 length: 15 residues. Germline CDR1 and CDR2: KGHSH and LQKENI. The V and J ends lost 2 bases and 6 bases, in that order; junction bases with no gene match: 6. The sequenced part of the CDR3 DNA is TGTGCCAGCTCACCATCACAGGGGGAACTCAATGAG. Translation gives CASSPSQGELNE. In full, the CDR3 is CASSPSQGELNEQFF.

Regarding this clone: The read terminates 3 residues ahead of where the CDR3 ends, so the germline J gene completes it. The V and J genes are TRBV19 and TRBJ2-2; 8 positions agree with TRBD1. The CDR3 covers 16 residues. CDR1 LNHDA and CDR2 SQIVND come from the germline V gene (reference sequence). The V segment lost 5 bases and the J segment 5 bases; nucleotides outside the gene matches: 10. The CDR3 is CASSSRTGMETGELFF. Partial CDR3 DNA: TGTGCCAGTAGTTCCCGGACAGGGATGGAAACCGGGGAG.

Comment on this clone: The CDR3 end falls 3 residues outside the read, so it is completed with the germline J gene. This chain joins TRBV5-1 and TRBJ1-2; D is uncertain. The CDR3 consists of 17 residues. Germline loops: CDR1 SGHRS, CDR2 YFSETQ. Trimming took 0 bases from V and 7 from J, leaving 22 bases between them. CDR3 sequence: CASSLAVGLEGFGGYTF. CDR3 DNA (partial): TGCGCCAGCAGCTTGGCGGTAGGGTTGGAAGGTTTCGGTGGC.

Remarks on this clone: The read stops 3 residues short of the end of the CDR3; the missing end is completed from the germline J gene. This chain joins TRBV7-2 and TRBJ2-7; D remains unclear. The CDR3 loop spans 11 amino acids. The V and J ends lost 2 bases and 5 bases respectively, with 4 bases between them. Germline CDR1 SGHTA, CDR2 FQGNSA. CDR3 region: CASSLLDEQYF. CDR3 bases read: TGTGCCAGCAGCTTACTAGACGAG.

As for this clone: Read data end 3 residues before the CDR3 end; the end is taken from the germline J gene. The chain has TRBV19 and TRBJ2-1, with 7 bases identical to TRBD2. Trimming took 9 bases from V and 7 from J; bases not matched to a gene: 18. CDR1 LNHDA and CDR2 SQIVND come from the germline V gene (reference sequence). The CDR3 loop spans 16 amino acids. The CDR3 loop is CASSGAAASSENEQFF. The DNA read from the CDR3 is TGTGCCAGCAGCGGGGCCGCGGCCTCCTCGGAGAATGAG.

Regarding this clone: The CDR3 end is not reached by the read, which stops 3 residues before it; the germline J gene fills it in. The chain employs TRBV10-3 and TRBJ1-2; 7 bases are a match to TRBD1. Germline CDR1 and CDR2: ENHRY and SYGVKD. This CDR3 has 13 amino acids. With V trimmed by 9 bases and J by 2 bases, 6 bases remained unmatched. CDR3 DNA, as far as it was read: TGTGCCATGCGCGACAGGGCAAACTATGGC. Translation gives CAMRDRANYG. The complete CDR3 protein is CAMRDRANYGYTF.

CDR3 loop: CAWSVGTGNQPQHF. The DNA read from the CDR3 is TGTGCCTGGAGTGTGGGAACGGGGAATCAGCCC. V is TRBV30 and J is TRBJ1-5; D unresolved. The read ends 3 residues before the CDR3 terminus; that terminus is restored from the germline J gene. The CDR3 is made up of 14 amino acids. V was clipped by 0 bases and J by 4 bases, with 10 bases between them. CDR1 GTSNPN and CDR2 SVGIG come from the germline V gene (reference sequence).

About this clone itself: The observed sequence ends 3 residues before the CDR3 terminus, with the missing tail filled in from the germline J gene. This chain connects TRBV30 to TRBJ1-1; no clear D gene. Germline values: CDR1 GTSNPN, CDR2 SVGIG (reference sequence). V was shortened by 4 bases and J by 3 bases, with 24 bases between the two germline ends. The CDR3 covers 17 residues. CDR3 bases read: TGTGCCTGGACCCATGGGAGGCGGGGAGGCGAGGACACTGAA. Its translation is CAWTHGRRGGEDTE. The full CDR3 protein reads CAWTHGRRGGEDTEAFF.

On this clone: The read ends 3 residues early relative to the CDR3; the germline J gene fills the gap. V is TRBV5-1 and J is TRBJ2-5, with 9 bases lining up with TRBD2. This CDR3 spans 15 amino acids. The J segment lost 7 bases and the V segment lost 2 bases, leaving 9 bases of the junction unmatched. Germline loops: CDR1 SGHRS, CDR2 YFSETQ. CDR3 sequence reads: CASSLGGRAEGTQYF. CDR3 bases read: TGCGCCAGCAGCTTAGGCGGGAGGGCCGAGGGGACC.

A remark on this clone: The read stops 3 residues short of the end of the CDR3; the missing end is completed from the germline J gene. The chain has TRBV20-1 and TRBJ1-1; D gene unclear. The CDR3 consists of 12 residues. Looked up from germline, CDR1 is DFQATT and CDR2 is SNEGSKA (reference sequence). Trimming pared 4 bases from V and 2 bases from J, leaving 8 bases between. The DNA read from the CDR3 is TGCAGTGCTACCCGAGGCAACACTGAA. Translated, it gives CSATRGNTE. The whole CDR3 reads CSATRGNTEAFF.

In the case of this clone: The read falls 3 residues short of the CDR3 end, and the missing part is taken from the germline J gene. This chain joins TRBV19 and TRBJ1-1; a possible D gene is TRBD1 (6 bases). The CDR3 runs 12 residues. From germline, CDR1 is LNHDA and CDR2 SQIVND (reference sequence). Trimming took off 4 bases at V and 5 bases at J, with 8 bases between the two ends. The sequenced CDR3 bases are TGTGCCAGTAGTAGGGGGCTAACTGAA. Residues: CASSRGLTE. The complete CDR3 protein is CASSRGLTEAFF.